This TCR beta chain appears in the sequencing data of a study of CD8 T cells in ankylosing spondylitis. Study findings and constraints: Clones linked with disease were CD8+ and fairly uncommon in the peripheral blood. What seemed typical of ankylosing spondylitis blood was a TCR beta motif built from roughly eight highly homologous variants. It was reported that disease-linked clones were significantly enriched in matched ankylosing spondylitis synovial fluid.

This CDR3 has 14 residues. Germline V gene lookup returns CDR1 SGDLS and CDR2 YYNGEE. The V gene lost 2 bases and the J gene lost 4 bases, with 9 bases spanning the gap. As the method for making TCR beta libraries, quantitative 5'-RACE with molecular barcodes was used. TCRdb analysed the 5' RACE reads with MiXCR anew, one entry per CDR3 protein. The sample has about 280,000 distinct CDR3 sequences, roughly 20% seen once; the top ten hold around 7.8%. This clonotype appeared a few times. Antigen specificity is unknown. The chain links TRBV9 to TRBJ2-2, with D maybe TRBD2 (6 bases). The sequenced sample was blood, either unsorted or a sorted T cell fraction (not recorded which). The origin of this receptor is a male donor with ankylosing spondylitis or in good health (not recorded which). CDR3: CASSVTSFTGELFF. The CDR3 nucleotides are TGTGCCAGCAGCGTCACTAGCTTCACCGGGGAGCTGTTTTTT.